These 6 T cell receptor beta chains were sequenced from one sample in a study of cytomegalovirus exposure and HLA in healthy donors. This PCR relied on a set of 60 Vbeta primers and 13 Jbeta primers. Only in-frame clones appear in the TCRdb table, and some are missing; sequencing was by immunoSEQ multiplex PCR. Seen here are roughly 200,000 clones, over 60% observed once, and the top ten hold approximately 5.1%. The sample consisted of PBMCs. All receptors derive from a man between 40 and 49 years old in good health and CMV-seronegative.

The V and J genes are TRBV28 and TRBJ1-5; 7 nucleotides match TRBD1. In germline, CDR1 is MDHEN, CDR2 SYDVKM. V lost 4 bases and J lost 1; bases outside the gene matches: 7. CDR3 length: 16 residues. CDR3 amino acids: CASSSLRQGSNQPQHF. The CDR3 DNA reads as TGTGCCAGCAGTTCGTTGAGACAGGGCAGCAATCAGCCCCAGCATTTT.

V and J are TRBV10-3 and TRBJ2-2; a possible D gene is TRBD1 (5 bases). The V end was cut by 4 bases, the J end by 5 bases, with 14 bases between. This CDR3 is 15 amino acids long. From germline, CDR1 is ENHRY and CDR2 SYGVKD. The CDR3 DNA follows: TGTGCCATCAGTGTGGCCAGGGATGATACCGGGGAGCTGTTTTTT. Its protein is CAISVARDDTGELFF.

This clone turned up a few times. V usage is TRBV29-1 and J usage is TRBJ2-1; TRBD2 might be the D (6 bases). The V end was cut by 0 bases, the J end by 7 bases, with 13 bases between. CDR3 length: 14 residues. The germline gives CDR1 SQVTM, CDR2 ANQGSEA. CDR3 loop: CSVEDRRGSNEQFF. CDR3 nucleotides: TGCAGCGTTGAAGATCGGCGGGGCTCGAATGAGCAGTTCTTC.

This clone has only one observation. The CDR3 protein is CASSVSRQGGGYTF. DNA for the CDR3: TGTGCCAGCAGTGTTTCCCGCCAGGGAGGAGGCTACACCTTC. The chain joins TRBV6-1 to TRBJ1-2; TRBD1 is a possible D gene (5 bases). The CDR3 has 14 amino acids. V was clipped by 4 bases and J by 8 bases, with 17 bases between them. Germline values: CDR1 MNHNS, CDR2 SASEGT.

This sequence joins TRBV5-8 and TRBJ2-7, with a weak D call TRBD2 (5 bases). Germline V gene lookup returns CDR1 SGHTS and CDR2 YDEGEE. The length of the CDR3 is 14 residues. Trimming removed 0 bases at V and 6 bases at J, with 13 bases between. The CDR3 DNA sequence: TGTGCCAGCAGCTTGGGGCCCAGGAGGAGCGAGCAGTACTTC. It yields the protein CASSLGPRRSEQYF.

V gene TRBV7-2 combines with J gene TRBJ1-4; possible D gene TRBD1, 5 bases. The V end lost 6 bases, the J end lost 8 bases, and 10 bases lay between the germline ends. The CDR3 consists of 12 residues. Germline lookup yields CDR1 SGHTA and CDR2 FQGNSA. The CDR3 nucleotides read TGTGCCAGCAGGGGGGGGACGGAAAAACTGTTTTTT. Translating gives CASRGGTEKLFF.